Shown below are 18 T cell receptor beta chains from a single sample sequenced in a study of blood T cell repertoires in COVID-19. TCRdb keeps only in-frame clones here, not all; method: immunoSEQ multiplex PCR. Among some 150,000 clones, approximately 81% were seen once, and the ten largest hold more than 1%. Sequenced sample: peripheral blood. These receptor sequences come from a middle-aged man with acute or convalescent COVID-19.

This chain uses TRBV6-1 with TRBJ2-7; TRBD2 matches 9 bases. In germline, CDR1 is MNHNS, CDR2 SASEGT. With V trimmed by 8 bases and J by 2 bases, 4 bases remained unmatched. CDR3 length equals 13 residues. CDR3 in DNA: TGTGCCAGCGCGGCGGGGGGGCCCTACGAGCAGTACTTC. It specifies CASAAGGPYEQYF.

The chain employs TRBV19 and TRBJ2-3, with a tentative D call TRBD1 (6 bases). The V end lost 5 bases, the J end lost 0 bases, and 12 bases lay between the germline ends. This CDR3 region has 15 residues. Germline-derived CDR1 and CDR2 are LNHDA and SQIVND (reference sequence). DNA of the CDR3: TGTGCCAGTAGTCGAGGACAGTCGAGCACAGATACGCAGTATTTT. Residues: CASSRGQSSTDTQYF.

The chain carries TRBV28 and TRBJ2-5; the match to TRBD1 covers 7 bases. CDR3 length: 14 residues. Trimming took 4 bases from V and 1 from J; bases not matched to a gene: 3. The V gene's germline CDR1 is MDHEN and CDR2 SYDVKM. In DNA, the CDR3 is TGTGCCAGCAGTTCCTGGGACAGCCAAGAGACCCAGTACTTC. Encoded protein: CASSSWDSQETQYF.

This clone was seen only once. The CDR3 DNA follows: TGTGCCAGCAGGAGCGGACAGGGCTACTACGAGCAGTACTTC. Translating it yields CASRSGQGYYEQYF. The rearrangement links TRBV27 to TRBJ2-7; 8 bases map to TRBD1. J lost 3 bases, V lost 6 bases, and 7 bases had no gene match. CDR3 length: 14 residues. Germline assignment: CDR1 MNHEY and CDR2 SMNVEV (reference sequence).

This clone has just a few counts. V gene TRBV24-1 combines with J gene TRBJ1-5, with a weak D call TRBD1 (5 bases). Trimming took 11 bases from V and 1 from J, leaving 11 bases between them. Germline V gene sequence: CDR1 KGHDR, CDR2 SFDVKD. This CDR3 has 13 amino acids. Here the CDR3 DNA reads TGTGCCATCGTCGACAGCAGCAATCAGCCCCAGCATTTT. Its translation: CAIVDSSNQPQHF.

This chain joins TRBV14 and TRBJ1-6; D unclear. Germline assignment: CDR1 SGHDN and CDR2 FVKESK. V dropped 4 bases and J dropped 1 base, with 14 bases sitting between them. This CDR3 comprises 17 residues. The CDR3 region is CASSLRLQRSYNSPLHF. CDR3 in DNA: TGTGCCAGCAGCCTTCGACTCCAACGGTCCTATAATTCACCCCTCCACTTT.

The chain has TRBV6-1 and TRBJ1-5; 7 bases agree with TRBD1. Germline assignment: CDR1 MNHNS and CDR2 SASEGT. V shed 2 bases and J 7 bases; nucleotides not matched to a gene: 17. The CDR3 runs to 18 residues. This chain's CDR3 is CASSEYFRTGAKGQPQHF. Here the CDR3 DNA reads TGTGCCAGCAGTGAATATTTCCGCACAGGGGCAAAAGGACAGCCCCAGCATTTT.

By sample fraction, this clone is medium-sized. V usage is TRBV4-3 and J usage is TRBJ1-2; D call uncertain. The V and J ends lost 0 bases and 5 bases respectively, with 13 bases between them. CDR1 is LGHNA, CDR2 YSLEER, per germline. The CDR3 spans 15 residues. CDR3 amino acids: CASSQDRSRVYGYTF. CDR3 DNA: TGCGCCAGCAGCCAAGATCGGAGCAGAGTTTATGGCTACACCTTC.

V usage is TRBV3-1 (or the pseudogene TRBV3-2) and J usage is TRBJ2-7; the D gene is possibly TRBD2 (6 bases). Trimming took 2 bases from V and 2 from J, leaving 16 bases between them. The CDR3 spans 16 residues. Germline V CDR1 and CDR2: LGHDT, YNNKEL (reference sequence). CDR3 in amino acids: CASSQMGTFQTYEQYF. The CDR3 nucleotides read TGTGCCAGCAGCCAAATGGGGACTTTCCAGACCTACGAGCAGTACTTC.

The chain employs TRBV2 and TRBJ1-4; 9 bases agree with TRBD1. V was pared by 5 bases and J by 5 bases, with 3 bases of the junction left unmatched. This CDR3 contains 14 residues. Looked up from germline, CDR1 is SNHLY and CDR2 is FYNNEI. The CDR3 sequence is CASSKTGGNEKLFF. CDR3 nucleotide sequence: TGTGCCAGCAGTAAGACAGGGGGAAATGAAAAACTGTTTTTT.

This clone was seen only once. This chain connects TRBV11-1 to TRBJ2-1; D may be TRBD2 (5 bases). The V and J ends lost 0 bases and 4 bases respectively, with 13 bases between them. The germline gives CDR1 SGHAT, CDR2 FQDESV (reference sequence). CDR3 size: 16 residues. The CDR3 coding sequence is TGTGCCAGCAGCTTAGCGCTAAGTCGGGGTTACAATGAGCAGTTCTTC. This gives the protein CASSLALSRGYNEQFF.

This clone was recorded once. V is TRBV5-1 and J is TRBJ2-1; D may be TRBD2 (6 bases). The CDR3 spans 16 residues. CDR1 SGHRS and CDR2 YFSETQ come from the germline V gene. V lost 1 base and J 1 base, leaving 12 bases between the germline ends. CDR3 protein: CASSLTSGGSYNEQFF. The CDR3 nucleotides read TGCGCCAGCAGCTTGACAAGTGGGGGGTCCTACAATGAGCAGTTCTTC. Together with reference TRBV5-1 and TRBJ2-1, the CDR3 gives the full variable domain: KAGVTQTPRYLIKTRGQQVTLSCSPISGHRSVSWYQQTPGQGLQFLFEYFSETQRNKGNFPGRFSGRQFSNSRSEMNVSTLELGDSALYLCASSLTSGGSYNEQFFGPGTRLTVL.

The chain recombines TRBV29-1 with TRBJ1-2; D may be TRBD1 (6 bases). The germline V and J ends were trimmed by 6 bases and 0 bases, with 20 bases remaining between them. The germline V gene encodes CDR1 SQVTM and CDR2 ANQGSEA. This CDR3 region has 16 residues. The CDR3 bases are TGCAGCGTAACAGCCGACACAGGGCGAGCTAACTATGGCTACACCTTC. Translating gives CSVTADTGRANYGYTF.

The count of this clone is one. The genes are TRBV24-1 and TRBJ1-5; TRBD1 might be the D (6 bases). Germline V CDR1 and CDR2: KGHDR, SFDVKD. The CDR3 extends over 14 amino acids. V lost 9 bases and J lost 4, with 15 bases in between. The CDR3 nucleotides are TGTGCCACCGGGGGCGGGGGTAGGAATCAGCCCCAGCATTTT. This encodes CATGGGGRNQPQHF.

The chain combines TRBV25-1 with TRBJ2-3; 7 bases are a match to TRBD2. The CDR3 length is 15 residues. With 0 bases clipped from V and 6 bases from J, the junction kept 6 bases outside the gene matches. Germline CDR1 MGHDK, CDR2 SYGVNS. The CDR3 sequence is CASSEYGGAGDTQYF. The CDR3 DNA sequence: TGTGCCAGCAGTGAATACGGGGGAGCGGGGGATACGCAGTATTTT. The variable domain in full, with the rest retrieved from reference TRBV25-1 and TRBJ2-3, is EADIYQTPRYLVIGTGKKITLECSQTMGHDKMYWYQQDPGMELHLIHYSYGVNSTEKGDLSSESTVSRIRTEHFPLTLESARPSHTSQYLCASSEYGGAGDTQYFGPGTRLTVL.

Here the CDR3 reads CASSRQTGGDTIYF. CDR3 sequence (DNA): TGTGCCAGCAGCCGCCAAACAGGGGGGGACACCATATATTTT. The chain recombines TRBV14 with TRBJ1-3; TRBD1 agrees at 8 bases. CDR3 size: 14 residues. V lost 4 bases to trimming and J lost 8 bases; unmatched junction nucleotides: 7. The germline gives CDR1 SGHDN, CDR2 FVKESK.

This sequence joins TRBV18 and TRBJ2-7, with D perhaps matching TRBD2 (5 bases). Trimming removed 0 bases at V and 6 bases at J, with 9 bases between. This CDR3 comprises 13 residues. From germline, CDR1 is KGHSH and CDR2 LQKENI. This CDR3 is CASSPPGSGEQYF. In nucleotides, the CDR3 is TGTGCCAGCTCACCACCGGGGAGTGGCGAGCAGTACTTC.

This clone came up once. The J gene is TRBJ2-3, the V gene TRBV5-5, with a possible D match to TRBD2 (6 bases). CDR3 length: 16 amino acids. Trimming took off 3 bases at V and 1 base at J, with 15 bases between the two ends. The germline gives CDR1 SGHKS, CDR2 YYEKEE (reference sequence). The CDR3 bases are TGTGCCAGCAGCTACCTACTAGCCCGAGGCACAGATACGCAGTATTTT. The encoded protein is CASSYLLARGTDTQYF.